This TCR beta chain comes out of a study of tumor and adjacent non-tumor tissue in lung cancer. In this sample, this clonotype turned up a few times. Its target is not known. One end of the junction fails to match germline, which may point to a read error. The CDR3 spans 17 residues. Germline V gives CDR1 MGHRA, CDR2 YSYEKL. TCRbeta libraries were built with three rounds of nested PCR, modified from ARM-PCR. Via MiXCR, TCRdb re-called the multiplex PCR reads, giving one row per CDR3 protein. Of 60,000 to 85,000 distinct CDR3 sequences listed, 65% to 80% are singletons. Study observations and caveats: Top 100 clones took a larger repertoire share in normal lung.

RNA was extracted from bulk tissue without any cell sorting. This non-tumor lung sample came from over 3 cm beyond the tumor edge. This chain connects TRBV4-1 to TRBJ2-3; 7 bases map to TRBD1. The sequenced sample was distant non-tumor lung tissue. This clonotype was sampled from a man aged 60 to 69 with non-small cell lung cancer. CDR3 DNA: TGCACCAGCAGCCAAGATACGGGACAGAACATCACAGATACTCAGTATTTT. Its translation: CTSSQDTGQNITDTQYF.